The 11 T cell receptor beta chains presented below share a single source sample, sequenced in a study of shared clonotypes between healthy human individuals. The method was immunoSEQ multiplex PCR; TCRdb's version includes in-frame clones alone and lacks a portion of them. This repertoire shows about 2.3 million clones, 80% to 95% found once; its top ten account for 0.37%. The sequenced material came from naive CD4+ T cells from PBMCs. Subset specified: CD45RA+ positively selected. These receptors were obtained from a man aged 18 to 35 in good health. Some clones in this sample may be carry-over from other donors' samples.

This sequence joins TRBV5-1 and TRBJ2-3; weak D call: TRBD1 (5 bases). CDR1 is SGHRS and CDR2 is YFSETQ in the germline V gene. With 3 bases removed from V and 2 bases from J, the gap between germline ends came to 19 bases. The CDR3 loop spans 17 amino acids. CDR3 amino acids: CASSWTSTTATTDTQYF. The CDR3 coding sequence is TGCGCCAGCAGCTGGACGTCGACGACAGCCACCACAGATACGCAGTATTTT.

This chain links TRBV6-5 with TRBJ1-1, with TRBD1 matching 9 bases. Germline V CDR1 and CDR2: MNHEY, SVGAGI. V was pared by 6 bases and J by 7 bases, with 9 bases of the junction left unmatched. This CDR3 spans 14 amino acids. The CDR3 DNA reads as TGTGCCAGCAGAAAGCGGGACAGGGCGCTTGAAGCTTTCTTT. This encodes CASRKRDRALEAFF.

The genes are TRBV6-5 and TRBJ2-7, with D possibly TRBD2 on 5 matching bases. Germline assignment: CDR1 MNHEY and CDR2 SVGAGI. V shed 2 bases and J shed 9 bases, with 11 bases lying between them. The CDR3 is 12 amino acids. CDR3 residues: CASSYGSHPQYF. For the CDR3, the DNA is TGTGCCAGCAGTTACGGGAGCCACCCGCAGTACTTC.

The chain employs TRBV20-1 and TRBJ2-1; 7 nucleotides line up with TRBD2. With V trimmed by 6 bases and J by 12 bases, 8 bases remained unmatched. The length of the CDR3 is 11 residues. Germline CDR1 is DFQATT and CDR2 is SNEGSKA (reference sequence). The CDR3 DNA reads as TGCAGTGCGAAGCGGGAAATCTGGCAGTTCTTC. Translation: CSAKREIWQFF.

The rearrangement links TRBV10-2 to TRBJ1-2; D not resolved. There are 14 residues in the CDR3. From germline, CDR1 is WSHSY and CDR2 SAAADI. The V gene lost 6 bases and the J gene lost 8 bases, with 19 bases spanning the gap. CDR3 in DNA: TGCGCCAGCAGCCGATCTCCCAACGCGGGCGGCTACACCTTC. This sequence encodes CASSRSPNAGGYTF.

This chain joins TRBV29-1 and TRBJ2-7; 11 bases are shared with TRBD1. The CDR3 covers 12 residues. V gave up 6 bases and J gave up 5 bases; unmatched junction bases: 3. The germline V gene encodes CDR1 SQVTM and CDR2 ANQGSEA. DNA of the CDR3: TGCAGCGTCCCGGGACAGGGGGACGAGCAGTACTTC. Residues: CSVPGQGDEQYF.

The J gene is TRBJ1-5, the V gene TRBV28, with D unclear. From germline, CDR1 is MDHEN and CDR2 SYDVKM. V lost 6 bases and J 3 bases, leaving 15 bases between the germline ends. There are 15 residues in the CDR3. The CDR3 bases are TGTGCCAGCAGAGGGAACCCCCGCTCCAATCAGCCCCAGCATTTT. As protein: CASRGNPRSNQPQHF.

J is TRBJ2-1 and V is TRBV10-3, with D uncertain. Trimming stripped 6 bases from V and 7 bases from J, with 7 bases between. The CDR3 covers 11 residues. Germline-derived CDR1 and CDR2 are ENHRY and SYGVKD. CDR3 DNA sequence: TGTGCCATCAGGGATAGTAATGAGCAGTTCTTC. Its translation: CAIRDSNEQFF.

CDR3 residues: CASSEWGTLSGANVLTF. The CDR3 nucleotides read TGTGCCAGCAGTGAATGGGGGACGTTGTCTGGGGCCAACGTCCTGACTTTC. V gene TRBV6-1 combines with J gene TRBJ2-6; either TRBD1 or TRBD2 may fit D (5 bases each). The CDR3 runs 17 residues. Per germline, CDR1 MNHNS and CDR2 SASEGT. The V end was cut by 2 bases, the J end by 1 base, with 12 bases between.

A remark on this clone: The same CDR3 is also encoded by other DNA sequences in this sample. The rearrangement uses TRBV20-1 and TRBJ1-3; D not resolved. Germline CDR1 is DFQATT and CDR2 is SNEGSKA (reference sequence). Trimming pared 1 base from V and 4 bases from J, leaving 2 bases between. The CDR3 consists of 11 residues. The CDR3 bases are TGCAGTGCTAGAGCCGGAAACACCATATATTTT. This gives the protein CSARAGNTIYF.

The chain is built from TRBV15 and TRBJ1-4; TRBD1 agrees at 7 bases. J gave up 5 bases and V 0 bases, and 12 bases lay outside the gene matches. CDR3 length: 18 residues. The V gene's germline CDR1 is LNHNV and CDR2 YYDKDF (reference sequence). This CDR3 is CATSRDGGRDRRNEKLFF. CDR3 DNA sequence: TGTGCCACCAGCAGAGACGGGGGCAGGGACAGAAGGAATGAAAAACTGTTTTTT.